Following are 2 T cell receptor beta chains from one sample sequenced in a study of T cell repertoires in cytomegalovirus infection. TCRdb itself ran the reads through MiXCR, one entry per CDR3 protein. The data show nearly 650,000 distinct CDR3 sequences, roughly 26% seen once. The sequencing sample was made of CD8+ T cells from PBMCs. The receptors originated from a human donor in good health (CMV status not recorded). Some clones in this sample may be carry-over from other donors' samples.

V is TRBV29-1 and J is TRBJ2-2; D gene uncertain. The CDR3 is 11 residues long. From germline, CDR1 is SQVTM and CDR2 ANQGSEA. V was cut by 4 bases and J by 6 bases, with 6 bases left in between. The CDR3 reads CSVVFSGELFF. The CDR3 DNA sequence: TGCAGCGTTGTATTTTCCGGGGAGCTGTTTTTT.

The V gene is TRBV11-2, the J gene TRBJ2-1, with D perhaps being TRBD1 or TRBD2 (5 bases each). In germline, CDR1 is SGHAT, CDR2 FQNNGV. Trimming removed 5 bases at V and 6 bases at J, with 14 bases between. The CDR3 is 14 residues long. The CDR3 nucleotides read TGTGCCAGCAGCCCAGGGAGAAGGGGCAATGAGCAGTTCTTC. It codes for CASSPGRRGNEQFF.